The rows below give T cell receptor beta chains drawn from one sample of a study of T-cell memory formation after mild COVID-19. Using its own MiXCR run on the 5' RACE reads, TCRdb lists one record per CDR3 protein. The sample records hundreds of thousands of distinct CDR3 sequences, 15% to 20% being singletons. The specimen sequenced was PBMCs or a T cell subset sorted from them (not recorded which). These receptors were collected from a man aged 18 to 29 who had mild COVID-19 (a few samples of this study predate the infection). Cell type and time point are not known. The CDR3 runs from the conserved cysteine through the conserved F or W. A D gene is named only where the DNA matches it firmly. A clone size is listed for some rows: how often the clone was seen (once, few, many), or a class if it is expanded.

j_gene	d_gene	v_gene	abundance	CDR3aa	CDR3nt
TRBJ1-1	TRBD1	TRBV6-6	.	CASSWTGRNTEAFF	TGTGCCAGCAGTTGGACAGGGAGGAACACTGAAGCTTTCTTT
TRBJ2-7	.	TRBV20-1	few	CSASPGGAVSVEQYF	TGCAGTGCATCCCCCGGGGGCGCTGTGTCGGTCGAGCAGTACTTC
TRBJ2-5	TRBD2	TRBV6-6	few	CASSYPGLAGGETQYF	TGTGCCAGCAGTTACCCCGGACTAGCGGGGGGGGAGACCCAGTACTTC
TRBJ1-4	.	TRBV7-3	.	CASTSRRPKPENEKLFF	TGTGCCAGCACCTCGCGCAGACCAAAGCCAGAAAATGAAAAACTGTTTTTT
TRBJ2-7	TRBD2	TRBV6-5	.	CVSSPLAGGPYEQYF	TGTGTCAGCAGTCCTCTAGCGGGGGGGCCGTACGAGCAGTACTTC
TRBJ2-3	TRBD2	TRBV15	few	CATSKPLAGTSAGTQYF	TGTGCCACCAGCAAACCACTCGCCGGGACTAGCGCTGGTACGCAGTATTTT
TRBJ2-3	TRBD2	TRBV7-2	.	CASSSSLAATDTQYF	TGTGCCAGCAGCTCATCACTAGCGGCTACAGATACGCAGTATTTT
TRBJ2-3	.	TRBV5-1	.	CASSGGAVDTQYF	TGCGCCAGCAGCGGGGGGGCGGTAGATACGCAGTATTTT
TRBJ1-2	.	TRBV7-2	.	CASSTYYPNYGYTF	TGTGCCAGCAGCACATATTACCCTAACTATGGCTACACCTTC
TRBJ2-3	.	TRBV5-1	few	CASSLGPLTPTDTQYF	TGCGCCAGCAGCTTGGGGCCACTGACCCCCACAGATACGCAGTATTTT
TRBJ1-4	TRBD1	TRBV7-2	few	CASRPRGLSGEKLFF	TGTGCCAGCAGACCCAGGGGGCTGAGCGGTGAAAAACTGTTTTTT
TRBJ2-3	.	TRBV28	.	CASSLADPSTDTQYF	TGTGCCAGCAGTTTGGCAGACCCTAGCACAGATACGCAGTATTTT
TRBJ2-1	.	TRBV20-1	.	CSGAGSAYNEQFF	TGCAGTGGGGCGGGGTCGGCCTACAATGAGCAGTTCTTC
TRBJ1-6	.	TRBV5-1	.	CASSSVDHSPLHF	TGCGCCAGCAGCTCTGTAGACCATTCACCCCTCCACTTT
TRBJ1-3	.	TRBV2	few	CASSLLGASGNTIYF	TGTGCCAGCAGTCTATTGGGGGCCTCTGGAAACACCATATATTTT
TRBJ1-1	TRBD1	TRBV7-9	.	CASSPSGQGGAEAFF	TGTGCCAGCAGCCCCTCAGGACAGGGAGGGGCTGAAGCTTTCTTT